Sequencing of this T cell receptor (beta chain) was carried out in a study of CD8 T cells in ankylosing spondylitis. The CDR3 extends over 15 amino acids. Trimming stripped 1 base from V and 8 bases from J, with 18 bases between. Germline V CDR1 and CDR2: DFQATT, SNEGSKA (reference sequence). This clonotype was recorded many times. TCRdb called the 5' RACE reads again in MiXCR, with one record for every CDR3 protein. The table shows approximately 240,000 distinct CDR3 sequences, with over 9.5% occurring only once. The sequencing sample was made of blood, either unsorted or a sorted T cell fraction (not recorded which). V usage is TRBV20-1 and J usage is TRBJ2-1; a possible D gene is TRBD2 (6 bases). This receptor was obtained from a male donor with ankylosing spondylitis or in good health (not recorded which). CDR3 residues: CSARGFERREDEQFF. In DNA, the CDR3 is TGCAGTGCTAGAGGCTTCGAGCGGAGGGAGGATGAGCAGTTCTTC.